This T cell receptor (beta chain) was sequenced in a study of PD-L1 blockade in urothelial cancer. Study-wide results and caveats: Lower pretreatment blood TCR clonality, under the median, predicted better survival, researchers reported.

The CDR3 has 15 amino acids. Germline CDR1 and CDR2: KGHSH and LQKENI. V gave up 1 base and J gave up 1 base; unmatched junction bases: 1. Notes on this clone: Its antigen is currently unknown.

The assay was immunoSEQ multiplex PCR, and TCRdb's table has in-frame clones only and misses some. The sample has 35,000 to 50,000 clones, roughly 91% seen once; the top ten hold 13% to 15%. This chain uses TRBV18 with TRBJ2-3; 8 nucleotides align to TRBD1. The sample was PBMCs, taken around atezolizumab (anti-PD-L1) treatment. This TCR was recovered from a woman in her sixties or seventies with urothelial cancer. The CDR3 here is CASSPRGQGTDTQYF. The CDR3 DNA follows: TGTGCCAGCTCACCACGGGGACAGGGCACAGATACGCAGTATTTT.